A single sample gave rise to the 32 T cell receptor beta chains below, sequenced in a study of human T cells and chemical hapten exposure. Specified time point: pre-sensitization, week 0. Treatment denoted: therapeutic diphenylcyclopropenone sensitization with weekly scalp DPC. MiXCR, run by TCRdb on the RACE reads, gives a single entry per CDR3 protein. The sample carries more than 70,000 distinct CDR3 sequences, 8.5% recorded once. The source material was whole blood, sampled in connection with sensitization to the hapten diphenylcyclopropenone (DPC). These receptors all stem from a man aged 35 to 55 with alopecia areata. Some clones in this sample may be carry-over from other donors' samples.

This clonotype has just a few counts. Here the CDR3 DNA reads TGTGCCAGCAGTTTGGCCAATGAGCAGTTCTTC. It codes for CASSLANEQFF. The J gene is TRBJ2-1, the V gene TRBV6-2 or TRBV6-3; D is unclear. Germline CDR1 and CDR2: MNHEY and SVGEGT. The CDR3 covers 11 residues. The germline V and J ends were trimmed by 4 bases and 6 bases, with 4 bases remaining between them.

This clonotype was observed a few times. The chain recombines TRBV10-3 with TRBJ2-1; 7 nucleotides match TRBD2. Germline-derived CDR1 and CDR2 are ENHRY and SYGVKD. V shed 4 bases and J 0 bases; nucleotides not matched to a gene: 9. This CDR3 comprises 17 residues. DNA of the CDR3: TGTGCCATCAGTGGATGGGGGGAGGGTTCCTCCTACAATGAGCAGTTCTTC. Amino acids: CAISGWGEGSSYNEQFF.

This clonotype was seen a handful of times. V gene TRBV6-1 combines with J gene TRBJ1-5; maybe TRBD1 (5 bases). V was pared by 4 bases and J by 9 bases, with 13 bases between. Germline assignment: CDR1 MNHNS and CDR2 SASEGT. CDR3 length: 13 residues. CDR3 loop: CASSGGEEGPQHF. The CDR3 DNA reads TGTGCCAGCAGTGGAGGGGAGGAAGGGCCCCAGCATTTT.

This rearrangement joins TRBV9 to TRBJ2-3; weak D call: TRBD2 (6 bases). Between the trimmed V and J ends, which lost 4 bases and 4 bases, there was a span of 19 bases. Looked up from germline, CDR1 is SGDLS and CDR2 is YYNGEE. The CDR3 totals 16 residues. The DNA for the CDR3 is TGTGCCAGCAGCCTAGGACTAATGAGGACCCCAGATACGCAGTATTTT. It translates to CASSLGLMRTPDTQYF. Full variable domain (missing parts from reference TRBV9 and TRBJ2-3): DSGVTQTPKHLITATGQRVTLRCSPRSGDLSVYWYQQSLDQGLQFLIQYYNGEERAKGNILERFSAQQFPDLHSELNLSSLELGDSALYFCASSLGLMRTPDTQYFGPGTRLTVL.

This chain connects TRBV12-2 to TRBJ2-7; no check of the table's D call, TRBD1, against the DNA was made. TRBV12-2 is a recognized pseudogene. CDR3 length: 17 residues. For the CDR3, the DNA is TGTGCAAGTCGCTTAGTGCCTCTTACGGGGGCCTACTACGAGCAGTACGTC. Amino acid sequence: CASRLVPLTGAYYEQYV.

This clonotype rates as medium-sized (0.01 to 0.1%). The V gene is TRBV29-1, the J gene TRBJ1-1, with D perhaps matching TRBD1 (5 bases). The CDR3 has 11 amino acids. The germline V and J ends were trimmed by 8 bases and 1 base, with 8 bases remaining between them. Germline V lookup: CDR1 SQVTM, CDR2 ANQGSEA. CDR3 region: CSSGQNTEAFF. The CDR3 coding sequence is TGCAGCTCCGGACAGAACACTGAAGCTTTCTTT.

In its sample, this clonotype was seen a few times. The chain has TRBV6-5 and TRBJ1-4; the D is unclear. The germline CDR1 and CDR2 sequences are MNHEY and SVGAGI. The V end lost 0 bases, the J end lost 11 bases, and 10 bases lay between the germline ends. The CDR3 runs to 13 residues. CDR3 sequence (DNA): TGTGCCAGCAGTTACTCCCCATTGGAGAAACTGTTTTTT. Amino acids: CASSYSPLEKLFF.

This clonotype was seen a few times. The chain couples TRBV20-1 to TRBJ2-1, with TRBD2 matching 7 bases. Germline V gene lookup returns CDR1 DFQATT and CDR2 SNEGSKA (reference sequence). There are 14 residues in the CDR3. Germline trimming cut 5 bases from V and 3 bases from J; bases unmatched to any gene: 7. CDR3: CSAATSANYNEQFF. The CDR3 region has the DNA TGCAGTGCTGCTACTAGCGCTAACTACAATGAGCAGTTCTTC.

This clonotype was detected many times. Sequence at one end of the junction differs from germline and may be a read error. The V and J genes are TRBV20-1 and TRBJ2-3, with 8 bases aligning to TRBD2. Germline V lookup: CDR1 DFQATT, CDR2 SNEGSKA (reference sequence). The CDR3 has 13 residues. The CDR3 DNA reads as TGCAGTGCTAGCCAGCGGGAGCCCCGACTCGCAGATTTT. Translating gives CSASQREPRLADF.

The table lists this clonotype with many counts. The V and J genes are TRBV20-1 and TRBJ2-3; 11 bases match TRBD2. The CDR3 extends over 16 amino acids. With 6 bases clipped from V and 3 bases from J, the junction kept 11 bases outside the gene matches. Germline lookup yields CDR1 DFQATT and CDR2 SNEGSKA (reference sequence). The CDR3 DNA is TGCAGTGCCCCCCCGGGGGCTAGCGGGAGGACAGATACGCAGTATTTT. Its protein product is CSAPPGASGRTDTQYF.

This clonotype was seen more than once but under ten times. The chain uses TRBV7-8 and TRBJ2-3, with D tentatively TRBD2 (6 bases). Trimming cost V 5 bases and J 4 bases, with 16 bases left between them. Germline V gene sequence: CDR1 SGHVS, CDR2 FQNEAQ. The CDR3 covers 15 residues. CDR3 sequence: CASSLAPGVADTQYF. CDR3 nucleotide sequence: TGTGCCAGCAGCCTCGCCCCGGGGGTCGCAGATACGCAGTATTTT. The whole variable domain, filled in from reference TRBV7-8 and TRBJ2-3, reads GAGVSQSPRYKVAKRGQDVALRCDPISGHVSLFWYQQALGQGPEFLTYFQNEAQLDKSGLPSDRFFAERPEGSVSTLKIQRTQQEDSAVYLCASSLAPGVADTQYFGPGTRLTVL.

This clonotype was counted only a few times. V gene TRBV6-6 combines with J gene TRBJ2-2; no clear D gene. The CDR3 extends over 11 amino acids. Trimming pared 5 bases from V and 9 bases from J, leaving 7 bases between. The germline CDR1 and CDR2 sequences are MNHNY and SVGAGI (reference sequence). CDR3 bases: TGTGCCAGCAGTCCCCTCCGGGAGCTGTTTTTT. Translation gives CASSPLRELFF.

This clonotype has only a few counts. The J gene is TRBJ1-4, the V gene TRBV6-9; 7 bases align to TRBD1. The germline V gene has CDR1 MNHGY and CDR2 SVAAGI. This CDR3 is 19 amino acids long. V lost 6 bases to trimming and J lost 1 base; unmatched junction nucleotides: 17. CDR3 in amino acids: CASSPIWEQGIGTNEKLFF. The CDR3 DNA follows: TGTGCCAGCAGCCCTATTTGGGAACAGGGGATCGGAACTAATGAAAAACTGTTTTTT.

This clonotype has a count of ten or more. This chain connects TRBV6-6 to TRBJ1-2; 9 positions match TRBD1. J was trimmed by 6 bases and V by 6 bases; bases with no gene match: 8. Per germline, CDR1 MNHNY and CDR2 SVGAGI (reference sequence). This CDR3 region has 14 residues. The CDR3 sequence: CASRAIRTGDGYTF. Written as DNA, the CDR3 is TGTGCCAGCAGGGCTATTAGGACAGGGGATGGCTACACCTTC.

This clonotype was counted many times. V is TRBV6-2 or TRBV6-3 and J is TRBJ1-1; D not resolved. Germline-derived CDR1 and CDR2 are MNHEY and SVGEGT. The CDR3 is made up of 13 amino acids. Trimming stripped 6 bases from V and 4 bases from J, with 12 bases between. CDR3 amino acids: CASSDGIGTEAFF. The CDR3 region has the DNA TGTGCCAGCAGCGATGGGATAGGCACTGAAGCTTTCTTT.

This chain links TRBV18 with TRBJ1-2; 8 positions agree with TRBD1. V was clipped by 3 bases and J by 8 bases; unmatched bases: 5. This CDR3 is 13 amino acids long. Germline-derived CDR1 and CDR2 are KGHSH and LQKENI. Here the CDR3 DNA reads TGTGCCAGCTCACCGGGACAGGAAAAAGGCTACACCTTC. Translating gives CASSPGQEKGYTF.

This clonotype was observed a handful of times. The genes are TRBV20-1 and TRBJ1-5, with TRBD1 identical over 7 bases. The germline gives CDR1 DFQATT, CDR2 SNEGSKA (reference sequence). The CDR3 runs to 13 residues. J was trimmed by 4 bases and V by 5 bases; bases with no gene match: 5. The CDR3 is CSAGLQGNQPQHF. CDR3 DNA: TGCAGTGCTGGCCTACAGGGGAATCAGCCCCAGCATTTT.

The chain has TRBV12-3 or TRBV12-4 and TRBJ1-5; TRBD1 agrees at 8 bases. The V and J ends lost 2 bases and 5 bases, in that order; junction bases with no gene match: 5. The CDR3 contains 15 residues. CDR3 nucleotides: TGTGCCAGCAGTTTAATCCCAGGGGGCGATCAGCCCCAGCATTTT. Translation gives CASSLIPGGDQPQHF.

This clonotype is labeled as medium-sized. The chain couples TRBV6-6 to TRBJ1-2; TRBD1 aligns across 7 bases. The ends lost 4 bases at V and 7 bases at J; junction bases unmatched: 9. The germline V gene has CDR1 MNHNY and CDR2 SVGAGI (reference sequence). There are 14 residues in the CDR3. The chain's CDR3 is CASSFQGERIGYTF. In DNA, the CDR3 is TGTGCCAGCAGTTTCCAGGGGGAACGAATTGGCTACACCTTC.

The table lists this clonotype with many counts. The V and J genes are TRBV6-2 or TRBV6-3 and TRBJ1-5; D may be TRBD1 (5 bases). V was shortened by 7 bases and J by 5 bases, with 9 bases between the two germline ends. CDR3 length: 12 residues. The germline V gene has CDR1 MNHEY and CDR2 SVGEGT. The CDR3 region has the DNA TGTGCCAGCACCGACAGCGATCAGCCCCAGCATTTT. Translation gives CASTDSDQPQHF.

The table lists this clonotype with a few counts. This rearrangement joins TRBV14 to TRBJ2-1; no definite D call. V was clipped by 4 bases and J by 3 bases, with 1 base between them. Germline lookup yields CDR1 SGHDN and CDR2 FVKESK. This CDR3 region has 11 residues. DNA of the CDR3: TGTGCCAGCAGCCTCTACAATGAGCAGTTCTTC. Amino acids: CASSLYNEQFF.

The chain joins TRBV12-3 or TRBV12-4 to TRBJ1-1, with a tentative D call TRBD1 (5 bases). Trimming left V 3 bases short and J 4 bases short, with 9 bases between. The CDR3 totals 13 residues. For the CDR3, the DNA is TGTGCCAGCAGTTTGGGGGGACCCACTGAAGCTTTCTTT. Translated: CASSLGGPTEAFF.

This clonotype was seen at least ten times. The chain employs TRBV24-1 and TRBJ2-5; D is undetermined. V was trimmed by 4 bases and J by 1 base, leaving 3 bases between them. The CDR3 is 12 amino acids. Germline lookup yields CDR1 KGHDR and CDR2 SFDVKD. CDR3 sequence: CATSDLQETQYF. The CDR3 DNA reads TGTGCCACCAGTGACCTCCAAGAGACCCAGTACTTC.

The chain is built from TRBV7-2 and TRBJ1-1; a weak D match, TRBD1 (6 bases). Germline V lookup: CDR1 SGHTA, CDR2 FQGNSA. The CDR3 has 11 residues. Trimming took off 5 bases at V and 10 bases at J, with 11 bases between the two ends. This chain's CDR3 is CASSLQGRAFF. The DNA for the CDR3 is TGTGCCAGCAGCCTCCAGGGGCGAGCTTTCTTT.

CDR3 nucleotide sequence: TGTGCCATCAGTGAAACGAAGGCTAGCGGGACAGATACGCAGTATTTT. Translated, it gives CAISETKASGTDTQYF. The chain employs TRBV10-3 and TRBJ2-3, with TRBD2 matching 8 bases. V was clipped by 3 bases and J by 3 bases; unmatched bases: 8. Germline CDR1 reads ENHRY; CDR2 reads SYGVKD. The CDR3 covers 16 residues.

This clonotype came up a few times. CDR3 protein: CASSIKRSNQPQHF. The CDR3 DNA reads TGTGCCAGTAGTATTAAACGTAGCAATCAGCCCCAGCATTTT. The chain employs TRBV19 and TRBJ1-5; no clear D gene. Deletions cut 3 bases from V and 0 bases from J, with 6 bases between. CDR1 and CDR2 from the germline V gene are LNHDA and SQIVND (reference sequence). The length of the CDR3 is 14 residues.

Many counts were recorded for this clonotype. The gene calls are TRBV29-1 and TRBJ1-4; no firm D call. The germline V and J ends were trimmed by 4 bases and 8 bases, with 14 bases remaining between them. Germline loops: CDR1 SQVTM, CDR2 ANQGSEA. CDR3 length: 13 residues. Written as DNA, the CDR3 is TGCAGCGTTGCGTCCGGATCGGGGGAAAAACTGTTTTTT. Translated, it gives CSVASGSGEKLFF.

This clonotype was detected ten times or more. The V call is TRBV29-1, the J call TRBJ2-1; 8 nucleotides line up with TRBD2. This CDR3 region has 15 residues. Germline V gives CDR1 SQVTM, CDR2 ANQGSEA. The ends lost 4 bases at V and 6 bases at J; junction bases unmatched: 11. CDR3 sequence reads: CSVVSAGEGSNEQFF. For the CDR3, the DNA is TGCAGCGTTGTTTCAGCGGGAGAAGGAAGCAATGAGCAGTTCTTC.

There are many counts of this clonotype. The V and J genes are TRBV4-3 and TRBJ2-7, with D possibly matching TRBD2 (7 bases). The V and J ends lost 4 bases and 3 bases respectively, with 16 bases between them. Germline CDR1 LGHNA, CDR2 YSLEER. The CDR3 is made up of 15 amino acids. DNA of the CDR3: TGCGCCAGCAGCCCCTCTTGGGGGGGCCGCTACGAGCAGTACGTC. Protein sequence: CASSPSWGGRYEQYV.

The chain links TRBV28 to TRBJ1-3, with D hard to call. Trimming left V 8 bases short and J 8 bases short, with 13 bases between. Germline CDR1 MDHEN, CDR2 SYDVKM. The CDR3 contains 12 residues. DNA for the CDR3: TGTGCCAGCCAACAACGATTGGACACCATATATTTT. Translated: CASQQRLDTIYF.

This clonotype was found many times. The V call is TRBV4-3, the J call TRBJ1-1; 8 bases agree with TRBD1. The CDR3 is 15 residues long. Germline V gene lookup returns CDR1 LGHNA and CDR2 YSLEER. V was pared by 0 bases and J by 3 bases, with 3 bases of the junction left unmatched. The CDR3 nucleotides are TGCGCCAGCAGCCAAGACAGGGGGCCTGACACTGAAGCTTTCTTT. Its translation: CASSQDRGPDTEAFF.

This clonotype was seen repeatedly, ten times or more. V gene TRBV29-1 combines with J gene TRBJ1-1; maybe TRBD1 (5 bases). V lost 3 bases and J lost 1, with 12 bases in between. The germline CDR1 and CDR2 sequences are SQVTM and ANQGSEA. This CDR3 region has 14 residues. CDR3 coding DNA: TGCAGCGTTGACGACAGCCGCTGGAACACTGAAGCTTTCTTT. Protein sequence: CSVDDSRWNTEAFF.